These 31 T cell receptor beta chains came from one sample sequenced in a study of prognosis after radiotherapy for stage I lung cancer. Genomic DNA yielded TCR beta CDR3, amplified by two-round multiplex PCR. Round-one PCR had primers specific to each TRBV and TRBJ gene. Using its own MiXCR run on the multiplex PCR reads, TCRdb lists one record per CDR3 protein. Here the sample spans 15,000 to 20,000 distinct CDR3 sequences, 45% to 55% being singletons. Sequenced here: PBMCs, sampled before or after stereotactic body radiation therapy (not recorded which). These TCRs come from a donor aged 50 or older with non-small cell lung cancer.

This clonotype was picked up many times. DNA of the CDR3: TGCAGCGTGAGCTTCCGGGACAGGGGAAGCTCTGGGGCCAACGTCCTGACTTTC. Translating it yields CSVSFRDRGSSGANVLTF. The chain employs TRBV29-1 and TRBJ2-6; the match to TRBD1 covers 10 bases. Per the germline V gene, CDR1 is SQVTM and CDR2 is ANQGSEA. This CDR3 comprises 18 residues. V dropped 6 bases and J dropped 0; count of bases not matched to a gene: 11.

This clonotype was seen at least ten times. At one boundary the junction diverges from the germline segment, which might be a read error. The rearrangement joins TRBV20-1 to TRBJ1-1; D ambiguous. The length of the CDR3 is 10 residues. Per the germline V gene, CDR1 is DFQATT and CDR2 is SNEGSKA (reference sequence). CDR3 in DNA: TGCAGTGCTAGTTCCACTGAAGTTTTCTTT. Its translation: CSASSTEVFF.

The CDR3 protein is CASSPLLQWTQPQHF. The CDR3 DNA reads TGTGCCAGCAGTCCCCTGCTACAGTGGACTCAGCCCCAGCATTTT. The chain uses TRBV6-2 or TRBV6-3 and TRBJ1-5, with D uncertain. The CDR3 sequence is 15 residues long. Germline lookup yields CDR1 MNHEY and CDR2 SVGEGT. V gave up 5 bases and J gave up 6 bases, with 17 bases separating them.

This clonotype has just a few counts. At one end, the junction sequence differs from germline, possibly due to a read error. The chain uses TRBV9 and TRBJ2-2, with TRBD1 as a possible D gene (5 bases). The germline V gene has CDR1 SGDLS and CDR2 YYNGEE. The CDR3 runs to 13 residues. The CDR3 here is CASSVGGTWELFF. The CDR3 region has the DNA TGTGCCAGCAGCGTAGGGGGCACCTGGGAGCTGTTTTTT.

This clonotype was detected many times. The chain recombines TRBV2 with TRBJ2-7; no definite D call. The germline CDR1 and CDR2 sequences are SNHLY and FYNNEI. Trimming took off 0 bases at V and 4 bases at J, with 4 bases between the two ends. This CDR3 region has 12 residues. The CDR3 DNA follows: TGTGCCAGCAGTGAAGCATCATACGAGCAGTACTTC. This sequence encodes CASSEASYEQYF.

In nucleotides, the CDR3 is TGTGCCAGCAGTTTTACTAGCGGGGTCTACGAGCAGTACTTC. It encodes CASSFTSGVYEQYF. The chain employs TRBV12-3 or TRBV12-4 and TRBJ2-7, with 10 bases aligning to TRBD2. V lost 3 bases, J lost 3 bases, and 2 bases stayed unmatched. The CDR3 length is 14 residues.

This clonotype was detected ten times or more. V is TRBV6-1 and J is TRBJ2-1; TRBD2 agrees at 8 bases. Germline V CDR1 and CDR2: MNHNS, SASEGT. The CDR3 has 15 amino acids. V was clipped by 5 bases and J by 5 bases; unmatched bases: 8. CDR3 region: CASSQRAGGHNEQFF. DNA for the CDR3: TGTGCCAGCAGTCAGAGGGCGGGAGGACACAATGAGCAGTTCTTC.

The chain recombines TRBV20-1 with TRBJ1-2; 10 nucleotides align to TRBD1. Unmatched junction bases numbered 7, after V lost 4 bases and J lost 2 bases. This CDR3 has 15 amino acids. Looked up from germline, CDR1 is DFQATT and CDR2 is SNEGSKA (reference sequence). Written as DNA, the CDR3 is TGCAGTGCTACCGTACGACAGGGGGCCAACTATGGCTACACCTTC. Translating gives CSATVRQGANYGYTF.

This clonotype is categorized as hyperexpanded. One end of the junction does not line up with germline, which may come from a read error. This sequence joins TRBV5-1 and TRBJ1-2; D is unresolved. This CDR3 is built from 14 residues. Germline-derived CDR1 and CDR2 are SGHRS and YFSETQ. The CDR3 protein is CASSLRAVDYGYTF. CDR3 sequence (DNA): TGTGCCAGCAGCTTGAGAGCTGTTGACTATGGCTACACCTTC.

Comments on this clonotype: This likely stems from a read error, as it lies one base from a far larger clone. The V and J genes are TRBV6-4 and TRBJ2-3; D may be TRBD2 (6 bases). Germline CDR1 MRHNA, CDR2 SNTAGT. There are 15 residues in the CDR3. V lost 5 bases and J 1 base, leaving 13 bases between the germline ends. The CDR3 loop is CASSPHGGGTDTQYF. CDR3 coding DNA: TGTGCCAGCAGTCCACATGGAGGGGGCACAGATACGCAGTATTTT.

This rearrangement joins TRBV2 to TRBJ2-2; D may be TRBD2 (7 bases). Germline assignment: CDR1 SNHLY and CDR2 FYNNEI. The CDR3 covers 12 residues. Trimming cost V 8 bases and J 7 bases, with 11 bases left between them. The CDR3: CASGRGGGELFF. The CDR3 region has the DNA TGTGCCAGCGGGAGGGGGGGCGGGGAGCTGTTTTTT.

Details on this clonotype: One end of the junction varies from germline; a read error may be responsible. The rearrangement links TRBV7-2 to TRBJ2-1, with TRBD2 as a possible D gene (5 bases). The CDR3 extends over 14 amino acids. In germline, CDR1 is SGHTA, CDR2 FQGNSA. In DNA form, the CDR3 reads TGTGCCAACAGCCAACTAGTAGGCACCGGGGAGCAGTTCTTC. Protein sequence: CANSQLVGTGEQFF.

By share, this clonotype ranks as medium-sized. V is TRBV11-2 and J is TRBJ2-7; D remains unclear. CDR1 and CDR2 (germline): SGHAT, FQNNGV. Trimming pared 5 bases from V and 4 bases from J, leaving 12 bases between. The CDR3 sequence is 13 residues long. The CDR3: CASSGLDGYEQYF. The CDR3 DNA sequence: TGTGCCAGCAGCGGGCTAGACGGATACGAGCAGTACTTC.

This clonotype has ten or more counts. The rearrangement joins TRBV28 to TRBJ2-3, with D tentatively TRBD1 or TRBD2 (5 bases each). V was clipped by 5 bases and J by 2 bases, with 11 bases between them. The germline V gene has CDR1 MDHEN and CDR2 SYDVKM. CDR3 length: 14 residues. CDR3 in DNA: TGTGCCAGCAGTCCGGGACGTCACACAGATACGCAGTATTTT. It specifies CASSPGRHTDTQYF.

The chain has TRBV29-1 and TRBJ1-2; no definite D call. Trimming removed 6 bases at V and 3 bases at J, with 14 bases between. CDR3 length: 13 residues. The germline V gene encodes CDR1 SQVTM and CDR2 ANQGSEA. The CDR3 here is CSVEPGPDYGYTF. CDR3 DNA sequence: TGCAGCGTCGAACCGGGTCCAGACTATGGCTACACCTTC.

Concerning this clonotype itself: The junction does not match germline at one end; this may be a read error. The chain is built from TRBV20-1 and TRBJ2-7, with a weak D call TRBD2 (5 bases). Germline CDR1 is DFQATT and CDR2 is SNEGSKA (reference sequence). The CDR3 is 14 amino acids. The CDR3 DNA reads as TGCAGTGATAGAGCCCTAGCAGAAGGCTACGAGCAGTACTTC. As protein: CSDRALAEGYEQYF.

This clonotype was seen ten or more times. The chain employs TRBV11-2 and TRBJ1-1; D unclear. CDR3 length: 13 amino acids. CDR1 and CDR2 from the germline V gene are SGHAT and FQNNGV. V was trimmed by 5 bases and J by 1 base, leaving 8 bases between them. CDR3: CASSPQPNTEAFF. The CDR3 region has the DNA TGTGCCAGCAGCCCCCAGCCGAACACTGAAGCTTTCTTT.

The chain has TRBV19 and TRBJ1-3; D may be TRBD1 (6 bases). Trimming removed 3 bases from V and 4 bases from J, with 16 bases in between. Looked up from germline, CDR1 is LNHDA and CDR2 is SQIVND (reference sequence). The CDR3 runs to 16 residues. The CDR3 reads CASSIGGTGFGNTIYF. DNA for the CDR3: TGTGCCAGTAGTATTGGTGGTACAGGGTTCGGAAACACCATATATTTT.

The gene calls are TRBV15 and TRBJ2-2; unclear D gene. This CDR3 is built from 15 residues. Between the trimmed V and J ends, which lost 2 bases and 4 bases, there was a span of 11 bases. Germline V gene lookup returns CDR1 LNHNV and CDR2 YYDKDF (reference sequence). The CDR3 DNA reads TGTGCCACCAGCAGATATCTAATCGGCACCGGGGAGCTGTTTTTT. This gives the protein CATSRYLIGTGELFF.

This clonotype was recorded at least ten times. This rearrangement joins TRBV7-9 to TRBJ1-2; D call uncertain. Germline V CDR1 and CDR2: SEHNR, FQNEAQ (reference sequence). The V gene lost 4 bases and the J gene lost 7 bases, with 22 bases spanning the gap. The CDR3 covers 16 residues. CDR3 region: CASSSSPRERDLGYTF. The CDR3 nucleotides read TGTGCCAGCAGCTCCTCTCCTAGGGAAAGGGATCTTGGCTACACCTTC.

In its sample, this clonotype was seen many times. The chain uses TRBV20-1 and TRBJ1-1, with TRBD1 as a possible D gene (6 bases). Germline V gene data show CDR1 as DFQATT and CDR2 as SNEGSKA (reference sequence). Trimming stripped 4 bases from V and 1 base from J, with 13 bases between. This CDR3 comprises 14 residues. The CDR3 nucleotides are TGCAGTGCTATGCAGGGGAGCAGGAACACTGAAGCTTTCTTT. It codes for CSAMQGSRNTEAFF.

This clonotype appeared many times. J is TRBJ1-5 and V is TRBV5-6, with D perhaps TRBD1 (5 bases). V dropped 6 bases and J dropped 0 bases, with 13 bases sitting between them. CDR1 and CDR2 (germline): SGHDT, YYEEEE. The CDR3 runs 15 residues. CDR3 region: CASTNWGFSNQPQHF. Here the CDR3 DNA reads TGTGCCAGCACTAACTGGGGGTTTAGCAATCAGCCCCAGCATTTT.

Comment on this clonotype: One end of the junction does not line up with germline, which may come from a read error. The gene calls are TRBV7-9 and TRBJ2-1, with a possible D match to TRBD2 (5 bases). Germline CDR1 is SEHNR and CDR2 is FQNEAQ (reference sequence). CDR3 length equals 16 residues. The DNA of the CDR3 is TGTGCCATCAGCTTAGTTGGGGAGAGCTCCTACAATGAGCAGTTCTTC. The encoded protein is CAISLVGESSYNEQFF.

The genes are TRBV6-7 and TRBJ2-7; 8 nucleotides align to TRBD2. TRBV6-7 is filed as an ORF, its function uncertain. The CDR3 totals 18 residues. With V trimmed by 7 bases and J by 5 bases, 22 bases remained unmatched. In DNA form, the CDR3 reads TGTGCCAGCATCCCAGGCGGGTCAGCGGGAGCCGGGAGTAACGAGCAGTACTTC. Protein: CASIPGGSAGAGSNEQYF.

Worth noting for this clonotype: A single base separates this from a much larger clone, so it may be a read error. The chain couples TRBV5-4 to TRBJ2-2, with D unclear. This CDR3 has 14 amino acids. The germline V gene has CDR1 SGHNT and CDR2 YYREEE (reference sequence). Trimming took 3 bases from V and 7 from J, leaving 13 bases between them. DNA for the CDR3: TGTGCCAGCAGCTCTCAAACTGGTAACGGGGAGCTGTTTTTT. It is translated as CASSSQTGNGELFF. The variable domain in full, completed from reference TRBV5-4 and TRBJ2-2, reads ETGVTQSPTHLIKTRGQQVTLRCSSQSGHNTVSWYQQALGQGPQFIFQYYREEENGRGNFPPRFSGLQFPNYSSELNVNALELDDSALYLCASSSQTGNGELFFGEGSRLTVL.

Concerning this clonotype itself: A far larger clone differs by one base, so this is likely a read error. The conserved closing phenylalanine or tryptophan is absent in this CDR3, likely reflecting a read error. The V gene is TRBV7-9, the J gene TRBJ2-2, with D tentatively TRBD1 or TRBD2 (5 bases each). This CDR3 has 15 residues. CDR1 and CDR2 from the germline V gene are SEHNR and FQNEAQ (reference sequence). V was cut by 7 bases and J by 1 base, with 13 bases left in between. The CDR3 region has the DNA TGTGCCAGCATTTCCGGGACGGTGAACACCGGGGAGCTGTTTTCT. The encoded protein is CASISGTVNTGELFS.

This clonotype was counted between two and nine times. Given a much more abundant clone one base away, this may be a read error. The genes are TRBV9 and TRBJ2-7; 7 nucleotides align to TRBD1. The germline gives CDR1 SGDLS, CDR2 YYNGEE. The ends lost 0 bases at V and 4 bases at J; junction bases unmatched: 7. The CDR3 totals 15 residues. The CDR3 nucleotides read TGTGCCAGCAGCGTAGGGTGGACAGGTCCGTACGAGCAGTACTTC. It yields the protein CASSVGWTGPYEQYF.

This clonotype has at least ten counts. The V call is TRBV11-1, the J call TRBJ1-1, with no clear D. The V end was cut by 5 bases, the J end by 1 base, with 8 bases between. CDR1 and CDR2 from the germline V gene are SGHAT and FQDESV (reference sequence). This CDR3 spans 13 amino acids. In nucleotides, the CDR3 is TGTGCCAGCAGCCGTAGACAGAACACTGAAGCTTTCTTT. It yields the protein CASSRRQNTEAFF.

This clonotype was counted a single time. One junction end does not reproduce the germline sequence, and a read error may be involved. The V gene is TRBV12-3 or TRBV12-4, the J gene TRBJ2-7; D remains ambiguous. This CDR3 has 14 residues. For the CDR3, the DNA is TGTGCCAGAATAGGGATATTCGTTGAATACGAGAAGTACTTC. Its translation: CARIGIFVEYEKYF.

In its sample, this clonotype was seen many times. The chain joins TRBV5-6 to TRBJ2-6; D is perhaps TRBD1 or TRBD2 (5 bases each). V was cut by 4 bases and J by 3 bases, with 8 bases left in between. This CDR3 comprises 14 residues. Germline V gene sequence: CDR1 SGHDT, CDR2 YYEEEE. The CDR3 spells CASSERGGANVLTF. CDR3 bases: TGTGCCAGCAGCGAGAGGGGTGGGGCCAACGTCCTGACTTTC.

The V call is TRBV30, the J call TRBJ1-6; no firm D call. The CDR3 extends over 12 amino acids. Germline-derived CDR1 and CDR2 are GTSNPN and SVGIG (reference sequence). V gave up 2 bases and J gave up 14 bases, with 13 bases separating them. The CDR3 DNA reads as TGTGCCTGGAGTAGAACGGATGGGTCCCTCCACTTT. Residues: CAWSRTDGSLHF.